This section outlines one T cell receptor beta chain sequence together with its context. The source of the sample is a study of TIL therapy for anti-PD-1-resistant metastatic lung cancer. Study at large: Most patients had lung adenocarcinoma.

Indicated time point: pre-treatment sample, taken before nivolumab and TIL therapy. Pleural nodules or supraclavicular lymph nodes made up most of the excised metastases sampled. Per the germline V gene, CDR1 is GTSNPN and CDR2 is SVGIG (reference sequence). This CDR3 comprises 14 residues. V lost 0 bases to trimming and J lost 5 bases; unmatched junction nucleotides: 6. The libraries were made with immunoSEQ v3. Sequencing depth was 1.9 million or so read pairs for survey level, 5-6 million for deep. Only in-frame clones appear in the TCRdb table, and some are missing; sequencing was by immunoSEQ multiplex PCR. The table includes about 100,000 clones, about three fifths detected once.

The receptor was derived from a person between 25 and 79 years old with non-small cell lung cancer. V and J are TRBV30 and TRBJ1-1, with 7 bases identical to TRBD1. This material consisted of tumor tissue, taken at baseline. As DNA, the CDR3 is TGTGCCTGGAGTGTACTGACAGGGCGGACTGAAGCTTTCTTT. Amino acids: CAWSVLTGRTEAFF.